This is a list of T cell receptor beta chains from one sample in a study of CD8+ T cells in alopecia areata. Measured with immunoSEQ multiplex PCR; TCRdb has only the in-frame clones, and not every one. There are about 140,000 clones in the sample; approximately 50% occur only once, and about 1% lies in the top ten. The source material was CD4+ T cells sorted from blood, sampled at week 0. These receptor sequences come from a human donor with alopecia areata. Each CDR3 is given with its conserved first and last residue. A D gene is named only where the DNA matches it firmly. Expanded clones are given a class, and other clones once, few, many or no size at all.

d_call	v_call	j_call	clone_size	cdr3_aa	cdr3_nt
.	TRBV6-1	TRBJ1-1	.	CASSAPSALAFF	TGTGCCAGCAGTGCTCCCTCAGCTTTGGCTTTCTTT
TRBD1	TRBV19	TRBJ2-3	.	CASSHLTFDRDTRTDTQYF	TGTGCCAGTAGTCACCTTACTTTCGACAGGGACACGCGCACAGATACGCAGTATTTT
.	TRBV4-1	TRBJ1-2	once	CASSHHRPDYGYTF	TGCGCCAGCAGCCATCATCGCCCGGACTATGGCTACACCTTC
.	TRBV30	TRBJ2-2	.	CAWSVRSTGELFF	TGTGCCTGGAGTGTACGGAGCACCGGGGAGCTGTTTTTT
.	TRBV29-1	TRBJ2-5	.	CSVEGTQYF	TGCAGCGTGGAAGGGACCCAGTACTTC
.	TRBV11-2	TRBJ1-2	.	CASSLGQGGYGYTF	TGTGCCAGCAGCTTAGGGCAGGGAGGTTATGGCTACACCTTC
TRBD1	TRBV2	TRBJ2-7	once	CASSVDRVYEQYF	TGTGCCAGCAGTGTTGACAGGGTCTACGAGCAGTACTTC
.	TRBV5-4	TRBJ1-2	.	CASRLGASGGYTF	TGTGCCAGCAGATTGGGGGCCAGTGGTGGCTACACCTTC
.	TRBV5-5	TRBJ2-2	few	CASSPLGGVGELFF	TGTGCCAGCAGCCCACTCGGGGGTGTCGGGGAGCTGTTTTTT
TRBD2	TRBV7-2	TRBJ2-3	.	CASSFTAGTSGVTDTQYF	TGTGCCAGCAGCTTTACCGCCGGGACTAGCGGGGTCACAGATACGCAGTATTTT
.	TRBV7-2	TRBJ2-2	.	CASSLALERQKVGELFF	TGTGCCAGCAGCTTGGCCCTTGAGCGGCAGAAGGTCGGGGAGCTGTTTTTT
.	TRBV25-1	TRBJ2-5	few	CASSLRTVQETQYF	TGTGCCAGCTCCCTTAGGACAGTCCAAGAGACCCAGTACTTC
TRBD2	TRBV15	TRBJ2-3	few	CATSRGVAGASRDTQYF	TGTGCCACCAGCAGAGGGGTAGCGGGAGCGTCCAGGGATACGCAGTATTTT
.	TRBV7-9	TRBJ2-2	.	CASSLAEGELFF	TGTGCCAGCAGCTTAGCGGAGGGGGAGCTGTTTTTT
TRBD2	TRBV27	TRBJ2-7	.	CASRPGTSGSSSEQYF	TGTGCCAGCAGACCCGGGACTAGCGGATCGTCGTCCGAGCAGTACTTC
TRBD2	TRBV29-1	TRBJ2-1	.	CSVGSGLAGGEQFF	TGCAGCGTCGGTTCGGGACTAGCGGGAGGAGAGCAGTTCTTC
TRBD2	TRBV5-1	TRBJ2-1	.	CASSSSGGSYNEQFF	TGCGCCAGCAGTTCATCGGGGGGGTCCTACAATGAGCAGTTCTTC
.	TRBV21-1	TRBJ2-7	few	CARYRSSYEQYF	TGTGCCAGATACAGGAGCTCCTACGAGCAGTACTTC
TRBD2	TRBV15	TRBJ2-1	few	CATRRTSGINEQFF	TGTGCCACCCGAAGGACTAGCGGGATTAATGAGCAGTTCTTC
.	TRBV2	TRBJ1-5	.	CASRNLRDQPQHF	TGTGCCAGCAGGAACCTCAGGGATCAGCCCCAGCATTTT
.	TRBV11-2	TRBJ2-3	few	CASSSRRADTQYF	TGTGCCAGCAGCTCGCGGCGTGCGGATACGCAGTATTTT
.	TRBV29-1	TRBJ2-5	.	CSVPKVTRETQYF	TGCAGCGTTCCCAAGGTGACCCGAGAGACCCAGTACTTC
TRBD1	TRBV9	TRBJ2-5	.	CASSGSGTGQETQYF	TGTGCCAGCAGCGGATCCGGGACAGGGCAAGAGACCCAGTACTTC
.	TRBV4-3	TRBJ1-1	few	CASSQTDRYPEAFF	TGCGCCAGCAGCCAAACCGACAGATATCCTGAAGCTTTCTTT
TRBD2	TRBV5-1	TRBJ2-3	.	CATGLAGPGDTQYF	TGCGCCACCGGACTAGCGGGCCCCGGGGATACGCAGTATTTT
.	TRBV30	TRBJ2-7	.	CAWTTESEQYF	TGTGCCTGGACTACAGAGAGCGAGCAGTACTTC
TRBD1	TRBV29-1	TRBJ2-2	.	CSVSRQGRNTGELFF	TGCAGCGTTTCCCGACAGGGTAGGAACACCGGGGAGCTGTTTTTT
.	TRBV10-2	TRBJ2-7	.	CASRRGGSEQYF	TGCGCCAGCAGACGAGGGGGGAGCGAGCAGTACTTC
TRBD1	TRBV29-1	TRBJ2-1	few	CSVNLDRVSGDNEQFF	TGCAGCGTCAACCTGGACAGGGTTAGCGGAGACAATGAGCAGTTCTTC
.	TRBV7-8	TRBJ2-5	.	CASSEGGDTQYF	TGTGCCAGCAGCGAAGGAGGGGATACCCAGTACTTC
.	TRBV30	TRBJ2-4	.	CAWKYGRKNIQYF	TGTGCCTGGAAGTACGGCCGTAAAAACATTCAGTACTTC
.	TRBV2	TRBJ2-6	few	CASSGGSNSGANVLTF	TGTGCCAGCAGTGGGGGGTCCAACTCTGGGGCCAACGTCCTGACTTTC
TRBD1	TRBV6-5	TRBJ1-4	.	CASSSRDRGTEKLFF	TGTGCCAGCAGTTCCCGGGACAGGGGAACTGAAAAACTGTTTTTT
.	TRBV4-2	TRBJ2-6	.	CASSPHVGITSGANVLTF	TGTGCCAGCAGCCCGCATGTCGGGATAACCTCTGGGGCCAACGTCCTGACTTTC
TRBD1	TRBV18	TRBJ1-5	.	CASSPPSTGAGNQPQHF	TGTGCCAGCTCACCACCATCGACAGGGGCAGGCAATCAGCCCCAGCATTTT
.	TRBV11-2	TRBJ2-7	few	CASSFSLSYEQYF	TGTGCCAGCAGCTTCAGCCTTTCCTACGAGCAGTACTTC
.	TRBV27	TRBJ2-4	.	CASSITGLIAKNIQYF	TGTGCCAGCTCGATAACAGGGTTGATAGCCAAAAACATTCAGTACTTC
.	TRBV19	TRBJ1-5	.	CASRREGGNQPQHF	TGTGCCAGTCGACGTGAGGGCGGCAATCAGCCCCAGCATTTT
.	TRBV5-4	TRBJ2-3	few	CASSRGTDRLTDTQYF	TGTGCCAGCAGCCGAGGGACTGACCGACTCACAGATACGCAGTATTTT
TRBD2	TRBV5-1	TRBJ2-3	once	CASSLDLADTDTQYF	TGCGCCAGCAGCTTGGACCTAGCGGACACAGATACGCAGTATTTT
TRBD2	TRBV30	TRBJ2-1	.	CAWSGLAGNEQFF	TGTGCCTGGAGTGGGCTAGCGGGAAATGAGCAGTTCTTC
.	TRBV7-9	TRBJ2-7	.	CASSPRENEQYF	TGTGCCAGCAGCCCCCGGGAAAACGAGCAGTACTTC
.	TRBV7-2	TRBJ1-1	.	CASSLDQTNTEAFF	TGTGCCAGCAGCTTAGATCAGACGAACACTGAAGCTTTCTTT
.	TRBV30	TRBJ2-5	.	CAWSVRGFETQYF	TGTGCCTGGAGTGTACGGGGTTTCGAGACCCAGTACTTC
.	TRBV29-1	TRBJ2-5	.	CSVSRETQYF	TGCAGCGTTTCCCGAGAGACCCAGTACTTC
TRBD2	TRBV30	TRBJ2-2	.	CAWSVLAGGPGELFF	TGTGCCTGGAGTGTACTTGCGGGAGGGCCCGGGGAGCTGTTTTTT
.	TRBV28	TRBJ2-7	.	CASSPSGRWTYEQYF	TGTGCCAGCAGTCCCTCGGGACGGTGGACCTACGAGCAGTACTTC
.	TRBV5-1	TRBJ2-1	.	CASSLTGSSYNEQFF	TGCGCCAGCAGTCTTACAGGGAGCTCCTACAATGAGCAGTTCTTC
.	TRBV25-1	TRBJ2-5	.	CASSESQQGRETQYF	TGTGCCAGCAGTGAATCCCAACAGGGAAGAGAGACCCAGTACTTC
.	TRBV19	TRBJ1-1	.	CASSIRQGLKNTEAFF	TGTGCCAGTAGTATTAGGCAGGGACTGAAGAACACTGAAGCTTTCTTT
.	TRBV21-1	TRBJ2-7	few	CASSAGVTYEQYF	TGTGCCAGCAGCGCGGGGGTCACCTACGAGCAGTACTTC
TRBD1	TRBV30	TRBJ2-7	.	CAWRRGQDYEQYF	TGTGCCTGGAGGAGGGGACAGGACTACGAGCAGTACTTC
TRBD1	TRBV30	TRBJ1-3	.	CARSRQGGNTIYF	TGTGCCCGTTCCCGACAGGGAGGAAACACCATATATTTT
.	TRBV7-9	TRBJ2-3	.	CASSRDSTDTQYF	TGTGCCAGCAGCCGGGACAGCACAGATACGCAGTATTTT
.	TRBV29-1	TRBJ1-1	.	CSVESGNTEAFF	TGCAGCGTTGAGAGTGGGAACACTGAAGCTTTCTTT
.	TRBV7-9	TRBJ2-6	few	CASSPPGFSPGANVLTF	TGTGCCAGCAGCCCCCCGGGGTTTAGCCCTGGGGCCAACGTCCTGACTTTC
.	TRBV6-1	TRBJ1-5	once	CTSSDWGRRDQPQHF	TGTACCAGCAGTGATTGGGGGAGAAGGGATCAGCCCCAGCATTTT